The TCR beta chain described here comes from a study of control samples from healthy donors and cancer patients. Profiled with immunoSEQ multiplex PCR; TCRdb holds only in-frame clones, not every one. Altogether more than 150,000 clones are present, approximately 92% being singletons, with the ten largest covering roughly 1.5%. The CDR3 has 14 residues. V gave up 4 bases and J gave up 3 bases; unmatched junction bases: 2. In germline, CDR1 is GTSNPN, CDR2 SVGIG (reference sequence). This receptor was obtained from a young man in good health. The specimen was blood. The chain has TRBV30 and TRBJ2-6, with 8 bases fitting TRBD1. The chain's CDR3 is CAWTGGGGANVLTF. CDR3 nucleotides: TGTGCCTGGACAGGGGGCGGTGGGGCCAACGTCCTGACTTTC.